This TCR beta chain was recorded in a study of blood T cell repertoires in COVID-19. Study as a whole: Material from acute and convalescent COVID-19 was sourced from the United States, Italy and Spain. PBMCs, B-cell-depleted T cells, or T cells provided the cDNA or gDNA that made up the material.

Unmatched junction bases numbered 5, after V lost 2 bases and J lost 6 bases. The CDR3 has 14 amino acids. Germline V gives CDR1 MNHEY, CDR2 SVGEGT. Authors' analysis steps: Cell counts per sample came from amplifying reference gene primers. Clones were sequenced by immunoSEQ multiplex PCR, and TCRdb holds only the in-frame ones, with some missing. The V and J calls and clone size are taken from that table; D and trimming were inferred from the DNA. The table includes around 300,000 clones, 85% detected once. The sequenced material came from peripheral blood. The TCR was taken from a human donor in a cohort sampled during active COVID-19. The chain combines TRBV6-2 or TRBV6-3 with TRBJ1-2, with 8 nucleotides matching TRBD1. CDR3 DNA sequence: TGTGCCAGCAGTTACGCAGGGGGCCTCAATGGCTACACCTTC. Translating gives CASSYAGGLNGYTF.